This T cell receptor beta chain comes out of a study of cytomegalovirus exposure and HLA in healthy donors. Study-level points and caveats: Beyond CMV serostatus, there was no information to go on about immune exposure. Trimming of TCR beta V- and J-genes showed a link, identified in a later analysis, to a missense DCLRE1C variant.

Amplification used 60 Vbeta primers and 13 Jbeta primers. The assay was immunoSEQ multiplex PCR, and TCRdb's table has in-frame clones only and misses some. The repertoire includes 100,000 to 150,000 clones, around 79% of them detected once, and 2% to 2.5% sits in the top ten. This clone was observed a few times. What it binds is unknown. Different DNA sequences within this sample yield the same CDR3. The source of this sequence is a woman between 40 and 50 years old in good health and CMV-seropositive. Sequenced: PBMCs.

CDR3 nucleotide sequence: TGTGCCAGCAGTTCCGGCTATGGCTACACCTTC. It codes for CASSSGYGYTF. The rearrangement joins TRBV28 to TRBJ1-2; D remains unclear. V lost 4 bases and J lost 4, with 4 bases in between. Looked up from germline, CDR1 is MDHEN and CDR2 is SYDVKM. The CDR3 spans 11 residues.